This T cell receptor (beta chain) was documented in a study of cytomegalovirus exposure and HLA in healthy donors. General observations from the study: Later examination showed HLA-associated TCR beta chains had greater clonal expansion than equally common others.

Note on this clone: What it recognizes is unknown.

The PCR made use of 60 Vbeta and 13 Jbeta primers. TCRdb's table, derived via immunoSEQ multiplex PCR, lists solely in-frame clones and lacks some. The sample has approximately 100,000 clones, approximately 81% seen once. The ends were cut back, 6 bases at V and 0 bases at J, with 12 bases in the middle. The CDR3 length is 13 residues. CDR1 is GTSNPN and CDR2 is SVGIG in the germline V gene (reference sequence). This TCR came from a woman in her thirties or forties in good health and CMV-seropositive. Sequencing was performed on PBMCs. V gene TRBV30 combines with J gene TRBJ2-7; TRBD1 might be the D (6 bases). The CDR3 region is CACSGAASYEQYF. DNA of the CDR3: TGTGCCTGTTCAGGGGCCGCCTCCTACGAGCAGTACTTC.